The source of this TCR beta chain is a study of cytomegalovirus exposure and HLA in healthy donors. Generated by immunoSEQ multiplex PCR, the TCRdb table keeps only in-frame clones and is missing some. The table includes approximately 200,000 clones, approximately 80% detected once. V trimming: 5 bases; J trimming: 4 bases; junction bases outside the gene matches: 6. The CDR3 extends over 14 amino acids. Germline assignment: CDR1 LNHDA and CDR2 SQIVND (reference sequence). The clonotype comes from a woman aged 25 to 39 in good health and CMV-seropositive. V and J are TRBV19 and TRBJ1-1; 8 nucleotides align to TRBD1. The specimen sequenced was PBMCs. CDR3 in amino acids: CASSVGQGITEAFF. CDR3 bases: TGTGCCAGTAGTGTAGGACAGGGAATCACTGAAGCTTTCTTT.